The 8 T cell receptor beta chains in this list originate from one sample, sequenced in a study of identical twins. TCRdb reprocessed the 5' RACE reads via MiXCR and lists one record per CDR3 protein. Of about 450,000 distinct CDR3 sequences listed, roughly 18% are singletons. Sequenced input: naive T cells sorted from blood. The source is a man aged 50 or older in good health.

The rearrangement uses TRBV7-9 and TRBJ2-7; no definite D call. The V end lost 0 bases, the J end lost 5 bases, and 5 bases lay between the germline ends. This CDR3 contains 12 residues. Germline values: CDR1 SEHNR, CDR2 FQNEAQ (reference sequence). CDR3 protein: CASSLAAHEQYF. CDR3 DNA: TGTGCCAGCAGCTTAGCGGCTCACGAGCAGTACTTC.

This clonotype was counted a few times. J is TRBJ2-7 and V is TRBV6-2 or TRBV6-3; TRBD2 matches at 11 bases. This CDR3 has 16 amino acids. Germline assignment: CDR1 MNHEY and CDR2 SVGEGT. The V segment lost 2 bases and the J segment 3 bases; nucleotides outside the gene matches: 6. The CDR3: CASSYATSGDRYEQYF. CDR3 nucleotide sequence: TGTGCCAGCAGTTACGCGACTAGCGGGGATCGCTACGAGCAGTACTTC.

In the case of this clonotype: It may be a read error: a sequence one base away is much more abundant. This chain connects TRBV10-3 to TRBJ2-1; D gene unclear. Trimming removed 5 bases at V and 10 bases at J, with 12 bases between. There are 12 residues in the CDR3. Per germline, CDR1 ENHRY and CDR2 SYGVKD. In DNA form, the CDR3 reads TGTGCCATCAGTTCCAGAACCGGGGAGCAGTTCTTC. This translates into CAISSRTGEQFF.

The chain has TRBV20-1 and TRBJ2-7; D is unclear. V dropped 3 bases and J dropped 1 base, with 10 bases sitting between them. CDR3 length: 13 residues. The germline CDR1 and CDR2 sequences are DFQATT and SNEGSKA (reference sequence). This CDR3 is CSARETLSYEQYF. CDR3 nucleotides: TGCAGTGCTAGGGAGACACTATCCTACGAGCAGTACTTC.

This clonotype was picked up a small number of times. The gene calls are TRBV7-6 and TRBJ2-3; D gene unclear. The V gene's germline CDR1 is SGHVS and CDR2 FNYEAQ. The CDR3 is made up of 12 amino acids. V lost 5 bases to trimming and J lost 8 bases, with 11 bases between them. CDR3 sequence (DNA): TGTGCCAGCAGCCCCCCTTTCGGTACGCAGTATTTT. Translated: CASSPPFGTQYF.

The chain recombines TRBV27 with TRBJ2-3; D uncertain. The ends were cut back, 1 base at V and 4 bases at J, with 27 bases in the middle. Germline values: CDR1 MNHEY, CDR2 SMNVEV (reference sequence). This CDR3 has 20 amino acids. CDR3 bases: TGTGCCAGCAGTTTATTTCCTTTGTCGACGACTTACATCCTGTCAGATACGCAGTATTTT. It is translated as CASSLFPLSTTYILSDTQYF.

This clonotype is a singleton in its sample. The chain carries TRBV9 and TRBJ2-3; no clear D. V was pared by 2 bases and J by 2 bases, with 6 bases between. The CDR3 is 13 amino acids. Germline CDR1 and CDR2: SGDLS and YYNGEE. Here the CDR3 reads CASSVAVTDTQYF. DNA of the CDR3: TGTGCCAGCAGCGTCGCGGTCACAGATACGCAGTATTTT.

This clonotype was seen a few times. CDR3 sequence reads: CASSATSGGANEQFF. The CDR3 nucleotides are TGCGCCAGCAGTGCGACTAGCGGGGGGGCCAATGAGCAGTTCTTC. The chain joins TRBV10-1 to TRBJ2-1, with 14 bases that match TRBD2. The CDR3 contains 15 residues. Per the germline V gene, CDR1 is WNHNN and CDR2 is SYGVQD (reference sequence). Germline trimming cut 4 bases from V and 6 bases from J; bases unmatched to any gene: 2.